The 21 T cell receptor beta chains given below trace back to one sample, sequenced in a study of cytomegalovirus exposure and HLA in healthy donors. The study ran its PCR with 60 Vbeta and 13 Jbeta primers. The method was immunoSEQ multiplex PCR; TCRdb's version includes in-frame clones alone and lacks a portion of them. The sample yields over 130,000 clones, around 75% seen once. Material: PBMCs. The source of these receptors is a woman in her twenties or thirties in good health and CMV-seronegative.

The sample holds one count of this clone. In nucleotides, the CDR3 is TGTGCCAGCAGTTCGACGACAGGGGACCAAGAGACCCAGTACTTC. It specifies CASSSTTGDQETQYF. The chain joins TRBV28 to TRBJ2-5, with 8 nucleotides matching TRBD1. CDR3 length: 15 amino acids. Germline V gene data show CDR1 as MDHEN and CDR2 as SYDVKM. The trim removed 4 bases at V and 0 bases at J, leaving 4 bases unmatched.

This clone was seen only a few times. The genes are TRBV7-3 and TRBJ2-5, with unresolved D. The CDR3 has 11 amino acids. Germline CDR1 and CDR2: SGHTA and FQGTGA. Trimming took off 3 bases at V and 4 bases at J, with 3 bases between the two ends. DNA of the CDR3: TGTGCCAGCAGCTTCGGAGAGACCCAGTACTTC. This encodes CASSFGETQYF.

The chain joins TRBV7-9 to TRBJ1-1; 8 nucleotides align to TRBD1. Trimming took 5 bases from V and 5 from J; bases not matched to a gene: 10. Germline V gene lookup returns CDR1 SEHNR and CDR2 FQNEAQ (reference sequence). The CDR3 loop spans 15 amino acids. The DNA of the CDR3 is TGTGCCAGCAGCCCTGCCCAGGGGGCTGGAACTGAAGCTTTCTTT. Translated: CASSPAQGAGTEAFF.

This clone was recorded once. The chain employs TRBV28 and TRBJ1-2; 8 nucleotides align to TRBD1. The CDR3 length is 16 residues. The J segment lost 7 bases and the V segment lost 1 base, leaving 11 bases of the junction unmatched. Germline-derived CDR1 and CDR2 are MDHEN and SYDVKM. The CDR3 reads CASSLSLLGQGGGYTF. CDR3 sequence (DNA): TGTGCCAGCAGTTTATCTCTCCTAGGACAGGGAGGTGGCTACACCTTC.

This clone was counted between two and nine times. The chain joins TRBV10-1 to TRBJ1-1, with D possibly matching TRBD1 (5 bases). The CDR3 totals 12 residues. V was pared by 6 bases and J by 2 bases, with 7 bases between. The germline CDR1 and CDR2 sequences are WNHNN and SYGVQD (reference sequence). This CDR3 is CASRTANTEAFF. The CDR3, as DNA: TGCGCCAGCAGGACAGCCAACACTGAAGCTTTCTTT.

This clone was detected a few times. This chain connects TRBV5-8 to TRBJ2-7; 7 bases fit TRBD1. Germline V gene data show CDR1 as SGHTS and CDR2 as YDEGEE. J was trimmed by 10 bases and V by 4 bases; bases with no gene match: 11. The CDR3 is 13 amino acids. The CDR3 here is CASSLRQGTEQYF. CDR3 bases: TGTGCCAGCAGCCTAAGACAGGGAACAGAACAGTACTTC.

The V gene is TRBV6-5, the J gene TRBJ1-4; 9 bases are a match to TRBD1. The trim removed 0 bases at V and 7 bases at J, leaving 3 bases unmatched. This CDR3 has 15 residues. Germline CDR1 MNHEY, CDR2 SVGAGI. In DNA form, the CDR3 reads TGTGCCAGCAGTTACTCGGGACAGGGCCTTGAAAAACTGTTTTTT. Translation: CASSYSGQGLEKLFF.

The chain carries TRBV27 and TRBJ1-1; D gene unclear. This CDR3 has 14 residues. With 3 bases removed from V and 0 bases from J, the gap between germline ends came to 8 bases. CDR1 MNHEY and CDR2 SMNVEV come from the germline V gene (reference sequence). The CDR3, as DNA: TGTGCCAGCAGTTTTGCCCAGTTGAACACTGAAGCTTTCTTT. Protein sequence: CASSFAQLNTEAFF.

V is TRBV7-8 and J is TRBJ1-2, with 7 bases that match TRBD1. J was trimmed by 8 bases and V by 1 base; bases with no gene match: 7. The germline CDR1 and CDR2 sequences are SGHVS and FQNEAQ. The CDR3 length is 14 residues. For the CDR3, the DNA is TGTGCCAGCAGCTTAGTGGAGGGGGCTTGGGGCTACACCTTC. Translated: CASSLVEGAWGYTF.

A remark on this clone: An end of the junction differs from the germline gene, which may be a read error. The V gene is TRBV7-9, the J gene TRBJ1-1, with D uncertain. Germline V CDR1 and CDR2: SEHNR, FQNEAQ (reference sequence). The CDR3 is 12 amino acids. CDR3 sequence (DNA): TGTTCCAGCAGCTCCTCACACGAGGGAGCTTTCTTT. This codes for CSSSSSHEGAFF.

In its sample, this clone was seen a few times. The rearrangement joins TRBV5-1 to TRBJ1-1, with 9 bases aligning to TRBD1. CDR3 size: 18 residues. The germline V gene has CDR1 SGHRS and CDR2 YFSETQ. Germline trimming cut 4 bases from V and 0 bases from J; bases unmatched to any gene: 13. The CDR3 DNA follows: TGCGCCAGCAGCCCCGGCCTTACAGGGGGCTATTTGAACACTGAAGCTTTCTTT. Protein product: CASSPGLTGGYLNTEAFF.

This clone was counted only a few times. The chain is built from TRBV7-9 and TRBJ1-2, with D perhaps TRBD1 (5 bases). CDR1 is SEHNR and CDR2 is FQNEAQ in the germline V gene (reference sequence). V was trimmed by 10 bases and J by 0 bases, leaving 12 bases between them. This CDR3 has 13 amino acids. CDR3 amino acids: CAIQTDSNYGYTF. CDR3 DNA sequence: TGTGCCATCCAGACAGATTCTAACTATGGCTACACCTTC.

The V and J genes are TRBV7-2 and TRBJ1-2, with 7 bases identical to TRBD1. The junction had 16 bases not matched to a gene; V was cut back by 6 bases and J by 6 bases. Germline lookup yields CDR1 SGHTA and CDR2 FQGNSA. This CDR3 region has 16 residues. The CDR3 protein is CASSFRTGLRQDGYTF. CDR3 coding DNA: TGTGCCAGCAGTTTCCGGACAGGCCTGCGGCAGGATGGCTACACCTTC. The full variable domain, in which reference TRBV7-2 and TRBJ1-2 provide the parts outside the CDR3, is GAGVSQSPSNKVTEKGKDVELRCDPISGHTALYWYRQSLGQGLEFLIYFQGNSAPDKSGLPSDRFSAERTGGSVSTLTIQRTQQEDSAVYLCASSFRTGLRQDGYTFGSGTRLTVV.

The table lists this clone with a count of one. The chain employs TRBV5-1 and TRBJ2-3; TRBD2 matches at 9 bases. Losses at the gene ends were 4 bases for V and 2 bases for J; bases not matched to a gene: 8. In germline, CDR1 is SGHRS, CDR2 YFSETQ. CDR3 length: 16 amino acids. CDR3 region: CASSPGLAPITDTQYF. The CDR3 coding sequence is TGCGCCAGCAGCCCCGGACTAGCGCCTATCACAGATACGCAGTATTTT.

This clone was found once. The V gene is TRBV19, the J gene TRBJ2-6; 7 bases agree with TRBD1. The germline CDR1 and CDR2 sequences are LNHDA and SQIVND (reference sequence). This CDR3 spans 16 amino acids. V lost 7 bases to trimming and J lost 0 bases; unmatched junction nucleotides: 6. The CDR3 nucleotides are TGTGCCAGTAACTATCCAGGGGGCTCTGGGGCCAACGTCCTGACTTTC. It is translated as CASNYPGGSGANVLTF. Based on the CDR3 plus reference TRBV19 and TRBJ2-6, the full variable domain is DGGITQSPKYLFRKEGQNVTLSCEQNLNHDAMYWYRQDPGQGLRLIYYSQIVNDFQKGDIAEGYSVSREKKESFPLTVTSAQKNPTAFYLCASNYPGGSGANVLTFGAGSRLTVL.

The CDR3 loop is CASSLGTGDPNSPLHF. The CDR3 nucleotides are TGTGCCAGCAGCTTAGGTACAGGGGACCCCAATTCACCCCTCCACTTT. The chain has TRBV7-9 and TRBJ1-6; TRBD1 matches 7 bases. From germline, CDR1 is SEHNR and CDR2 FQNEAQ (reference sequence). This CDR3 contains 16 residues. V lost 1 base, J lost 7 bases, and 7 bases stayed unmatched.

V is TRBV19 and J is TRBJ1-6, with 9 bases identical to TRBD1. Germline V lookup: CDR1 LNHDA, CDR2 SQIVND (reference sequence). The CDR3 runs 15 residues. J was trimmed by 8 bases and V by 3 bases; bases with no gene match: 5. CDR3 sequence (DNA): TGTGCCAGTAGTATCGGTCGGACAGGGGATTCACCCCTCCACTTT. Encoded protein: CASSIGRTGDSPLHF. Together with reference TRBV19 and TRBJ1-6, the CDR3 gives the full variable domain: DGGITQSPKYLFRKEGQNVTLSCEQNLNHDAMYWYRQDPGQGLRLIYYSQIVNDFQKGDIAEGYSVSREKKESFPLTVTSAQKNPTAFYLCASSIGRTGDSPLHFGNGTRLTVT.

The chain has TRBV6-1 and TRBJ2-6, with D tentatively TRBD2 (6 bases). The V and J ends lost 6 bases and 0 bases respectively, with 9 bases between them. The CDR3 spans 15 residues. CDR1 MNHNS and CDR2 SASEGT come from the germline V gene. This chain's CDR3 is CASRDGSSGANVLTF. The CDR3 nucleotides read TGTGCCAGCAGGGACGGGAGCTCTGGGGCCAACGTCCTGACTTTC.

This rearrangement joins TRBV18 to TRBJ2-4; 8 nucleotides align to TRBD2. CDR1 is KGHSH and CDR2 is LQKENI in the germline V gene. This CDR3 is 15 amino acids long. Unmatched junction bases numbered 11, after V lost 6 bases and J lost 7 bases. CDR3 protein: CASSLQAGADNIQYF. Here the CDR3 DNA reads TGTGCCAGCTCTCTGCAAGCGGGGGCTGATAACATTCAGTACTTC.

The chain is built from TRBV28 and TRBJ1-1; maybe TRBD1 (6 bases). Per the germline V gene, CDR1 is MDHEN and CDR2 is SYDVKM. V shed 5 bases and J shed 0 bases, with 16 bases lying between them. CDR3 length: 16 residues. The CDR3, as DNA: TGTGCCAGCAGTCTAGGTGGGGACATACTGAACACTGAAGCTTTCTTT. Its protein is CASSLGGDILNTEAFF.

CDR3 sequence: CASSLEAGGSYEQYV. CDR3 sequence (DNA): TGTGCCAGCAGCTTAGAAGCGGGGGGGTCCTACGAGCAGTACGTC. The chain combines TRBV11-2 with TRBJ2-7, with 10 bases fitting TRBD2. The V segment lost 0 bases and the J segment 1 base; nucleotides outside the gene matches: 0. The CDR3 has 15 amino acids. Germline V CDR1 and CDR2: SGHAT, FQNNGV.